The next 2 T cell receptor beta chains were all read from a single sample in a study of lymphopenia after photon versus proton radiotherapy. The protocol was immunoSEQ multiplex PCR, while the TCRdb copy is restricted to in-frame clones and leaves out a portion. In the table there are approximately 66,000 clones, around 86% of which are singletons. The material sequenced was peripheral blood, taken from a patient treated with photon-based radiotherapy. The receptor set was obtained from a man between 35 and 55 years old with gastric cancer.

This chain joins TRBV27 and TRBJ1-1; D possibly corresponds to TRBD1 (6 bases). The CDR3 runs to 14 residues. Germline-derived CDR1 and CDR2 are MNHEY and SMNVEV (reference sequence). V was clipped by 8 bases and J by 1 base, with 14 bases between them. CDR3 loop: CASGTGFGNTEAFF. The DNA of the CDR3 is TGTGCCAGCGGAACAGGGTTTGGGAACACTGAAGCTTTCTTT.

The rearrangement joins TRBV19 to TRBJ2-7; unclear D gene. Germline CDR1 reads LNHDA; CDR2 reads SQIVND (reference sequence). The CDR3 is 13 amino acids. V was trimmed by 5 bases and J by 0 bases, leaving 8 bases between them. CDR3 nucleotide sequence: TGTGCCAGTAGTCTGGGTCTCTCCTACGAGCAGTACTTC. Translating it yields CASSLGLSYEQYF. The entire variable domain, with the rest obtained from reference TRBV19 and TRBJ2-7, is as follows: DGGITQSPKYLFRKEGQNVTLSCEQNLNHDAMYWYRQDPGQGLRLIYYSQIVNDFQKGDIAEGYSVSREKKESFPLTVTSAQKNPTAFYLCASSLGLSYEQYFGPGTRLTVT.